Presented here are 26 T cell receptor beta chains from one specimen sequenced in a study of cytomegalovirus exposure and HLA in healthy donors (dated by TCRdb to about 2017). The method behind the library was the immunoSEQ multiplex PCR assay. Not all clones reach the TCRdb copy of this immuneACCESS table, which keeps in-frame sequences only. Checked studies attribute under half of the gap to unresolved V genes and leave the rest unexplained. This sample has around 220,000 clones in its table, and around 80% of those were observed once. The ten largest make up over 12% of the sample. The sequenced sample consisted of PBMCs. All receptors derive from a young woman in good health and CMV-seropositive.

This chain links TRBV20-1 with TRBJ2-3; no firm D call. CDR3 length equals 10 residues. The V gene lost 7 bases and the J gene lost 5 bases, with 7 bases spanning the gap. Germline V lookup: CDR1 DFQATT, CDR2 SNEGSKA (reference sequence). The CDR3 nucleotides read TGCAGTGTACAGAGAGATACGCAGTATTTT. Translation: CSVQRDTQYF.

V is TRBV7-2 and J is TRBJ1-2, with D hard to call. Germline CDR1 and CDR2: SGHTA and FQGNSA. This CDR3 is 14 amino acids long. Trimming left V 1 base short and J 8 bases short, with 14 bases between. The CDR3 region is CASSLDIGERGYTF. DNA for the CDR3: TGTGCCAGCAGCTTAGATATCGGCGAGAGGGGCTACACCTTC. Combining the CDR3 with reference TRBV7-2 and TRBJ1-2 gives the whole variable domain GAGVSQSPSNKVTEKGKDVELRCDPISGHTALYWYRQSLGQGLEFLIYFQGNSAPDKSGLPSDRFSAERTGGSVSTLTIQRTQQEDSAVYLCASSLDIGERGYTFGSGTRLTVV.

For the CDR3, the DNA is TGTGCCAGCAGTGATCTGGGGCAGGCTAACACTGAAGCTTTCTTT. Protein product: CASSDLGQANTEAFF. The chain links TRBV6-1 to TRBJ1-1; tentative D call: TRBD1 (5 bases). Between the trimmed V and J ends, which lost 3 bases and 2 bases, there was a span of 13 bases. The germline CDR1 and CDR2 sequences are MNHNS and SASEGT. The CDR3 is made up of 15 amino acids.

The chain joins TRBV7-9 to TRBJ1-1; 7 nucleotides align to TRBD1. The trim removed 1 base at V and 10 bases at J, leaving 6 bases unmatched. Germline CDR1 is SEHNR and CDR2 is FQNEAQ (reference sequence). There are 13 residues in the CDR3. The CDR3 sequence: CASSLGSGGVAFF. As DNA, the CDR3 is TGTGCCAGCAGCTTAGGTTCAGGGGGTGTAGCTTTCTTT. Full variable domain (remainder filled in from reference TRBV7-9 and TRBJ1-1): DTGVSQNPRHKITKRGQNVTFRCDPISEHNRLYWYRQTLGQGPEFLTYFQNEAQLEKSRLLSDRFSAERPKGSFSTLEIQRTEQGDSAMYLCASSLGSGGVAFFGQGTRLTVV.

The V gene is TRBV6-1, the J gene TRBJ2-7; D may be TRBD1 (5 bases). Germline loops: CDR1 MNHNS, CDR2 SASEGT. V gave up 7 bases and J gave up 3 bases, with 19 bases separating them. CDR3 length: 15 amino acids. The DNA for the CDR3 is TGTGCCAGCACCCCGTCGCAGGGAAGTTTCTACGAGCAGTACTTC. This translates into CASTPSQGSFYEQYF.

CDR3 sequence: CASSFWTGGPAGGHYEQYF. As DNA, the CDR3 is TGTGCCAGCAGTTTTTGGACAGGGGGCCCTGCGGGAGGGCATTACGAGCAGTACTTC. This rearrangement joins TRBV27 to TRBJ2-7, with 11 nucleotides matching TRBD1. Trimming removed 3 bases from V and 4 bases from J; junction bases left unmatched: 17. CDR1 and CDR2 (germline): MNHEY, SMNVEV (reference sequence). The CDR3 has 19 amino acids.

This chain joins TRBV15 and TRBJ2-5, with D uncertain. Per germline, CDR1 LNHNV and CDR2 YYDKDF (reference sequence). V was pared by 5 bases and J by 4 bases, with 8 bases between. The CDR3 has 12 amino acids. CDR3 nucleotides: TGTGCCACCAGCCCCACGTTAGAGACCCAGTACTTC. It codes for CATSPTLETQYF.

This clone came up a few times. The J gene is TRBJ2-6, the V gene TRBV19; D is unclear. There are 11 residues in the CDR3. The germline V and J ends were trimmed by 4 bases and 11 bases, with 6 bases remaining between them. Per the germline V gene, CDR1 is LNHDA and CDR2 is SQIVND (reference sequence). CDR3 DNA sequence: TGTGCCAGTAGTAAGCCAGACGTCCTGACTTTC. Its protein product is CASSKPDVLTF.

The chain recombines TRBV27 with TRBJ2-1; TRBD1 aligns across 9 bases. The CDR3 runs to 18 residues. The J segment lost 4 bases and the V segment lost 5 bases, leaving 15 bases of the junction unmatched. Germline V gene data show CDR1 as MNHEY and CDR2 as SMNVEV (reference sequence). CDR3 in DNA: TGTGCCAGCAGTCTCGGACAGGGGAGAGGCGGGAGTTACAATGAGCAGTTCTTC. It codes for CASSLGQGRGGSYNEQFF.

This sequence joins TRBV4-1 and TRBJ2-3, with TRBD2 matching 8 bases. CDR3 length: 16 residues. Germline CDR1 is MGHRA and CDR2 is YSYEKL. The junction had 5 bases not matched to a gene; V was cut back by 3 bases and J by 0 bases. The CDR3 DNA sequence: TGCGCCAGCAGCCACAGCTCTAGCGGGAGCACAGATACGCAGTATTTT. As protein: CASSHSSSGSTDTQYF.

CDR3 nucleotide sequence: TGTGCCAGCGGCTATCACGGAGTCGGGCAGCCCCAGCATTTT. Its protein product is CASGYHGVGQPQHF. This chain joins TRBV27 and TRBJ1-5; D ambiguous. V lost 8 bases to trimming and J lost 7 bases, with 18 bases between them. CDR3 length equals 14 residues. CDR1 is MNHEY, CDR2 SMNVEV, per germline (reference sequence).

The rearrangement uses TRBV10-3 and TRBJ2-5; 10 bases are a match to TRBD2. The CDR3 consists of 17 residues. Germline V CDR1 and CDR2: ENHRY, SYGVKD. V was pared by 3 bases and J by 4 bases, with 11 bases of the junction left unmatched. This CDR3 reads CAISEQLAGLGRETQYF. In DNA, the CDR3 is TGTGCCATCAGTGAACAACTAGCGGGACTAGGGCGAGAGACCCAGTACTTC.

The genes are TRBV6-1 and TRBJ1-2; a possible D gene is TRBD1 (6 bases). Germline V gene lookup returns CDR1 MNHNS and CDR2 SASEGT. This CDR3 has 14 amino acids. The V gene lost 10 bases and the J gene lost 1 base, with 16 bases spanning the gap. The CDR3 nucleotides are TGTGCCATCCTGGGAAGGGGACATAACTATGGCTACACCTTC. Encoded protein: CAILGRGHNYGYTF.

Relative to its sample, this clone is medium-sized (0.01 to 0.1%). The chain links TRBV19 to TRBJ1-2; no firm D call. Germline V gene lookup returns CDR1 LNHDA and CDR2 SQIVND (reference sequence). V lost 5 bases and J lost 10, with 14 bases in between. The CDR3 has 12 amino acids. In DNA, the CDR3 is TGTGCCAGTAGTCCCCAGAGAGACTACTACACCTTC. Its translation is CASSPQRDYYTF.

The V call is TRBV9, the J call TRBJ2-7, with a weak D call TRBD1 (6 bases). Germline V gives CDR1 SGDLS, CDR2 YYNGEE. The CDR3 loop spans 14 amino acids. The V gene lost 1 base and the J gene lost 6 bases, with 14 bases spanning the gap. The CDR3 sequence: CASSVQPGVTEQYF. Written as DNA, the CDR3 is TGTGCCAGCAGCGTACAGCCAGGGGTTACCGAGCAGTACTTC.

The V and J genes are TRBV6-5 and TRBJ2-1; TRBD2 agrees at 9 bases. The CDR3 covers 14 residues. Trimming cost V 11 bases and J 8 bases; bases outside gene matches: 13. The germline V gene encodes CDR1 MNHEY and CDR2 SVGAGI. CDR3: CASKFAGGPDEQFF. The CDR3 nucleotides read TGTGCCTCCAAATTCGCGGGAGGGCCCGATGAGCAGTTCTTC.

The chain recombines TRBV2 with TRBJ2-1; 11 positions agree with TRBD2. Germline values: CDR1 SNHLY, CDR2 FYNNEI. Trimming removed 4 bases from V and 6 bases from J; junction bases left unmatched: 5. This CDR3 has 15 residues. CDR3 nucleotide sequence: TGTGCCAGCAGTGGGGGGACTAGCGGATTCAATGAGCAGTTCTTC. This codes for CASSGGTSGFNEQFF.

This clone was picked up one time. The V call is TRBV7-3, the J call TRBJ1-1; 7 bases agree with TRBD1. Trimming cost V 1 base and J 5 bases; bases outside gene matches: 16. The CDR3 totals 18 residues. CDR1 is SGHTA, CDR2 FQGTGA, per germline. CDR3 protein: CASSLKGSHGTGETEAFF. As DNA, the CDR3 is TGTGCCAGCAGCTTAAAGGGTAGTCATGGAACAGGGGAGACTGAAGCTTTCTTT.

J is TRBJ1-1 and V is TRBV18; 7 nucleotides line up with TRBD1. With V trimmed by 2 bases and J by 6 bases, 9 bases remained unmatched. Germline CDR1 is KGHSH and CDR2 is LQKENI. CDR3 length: 15 residues. DNA for the CDR3: TGTGCCAGCTCACCATCTATCCAGGGGGACGCTGAAGCTTTCTTT. It encodes CASSPSIQGDAEAFF.

This chain uses TRBV27 with TRBJ1-2; no firm D call. The CDR3 contains 15 residues. V was cut by 5 bases and J by 4 bases, with 17 bases left in between. Germline V gene lookup returns CDR1 MNHEY and CDR2 SMNVEV (reference sequence). In nucleotides, the CDR3 is TGTGCCAGCAGTCTCTATCGAACCCTGGCCTATGGCTACACCTTC. This translates into CASSLYRTLAYGYTF.

The rearrangement uses TRBV7-6 and TRBJ2-3, with 11 bases that match TRBD1. Germline loops: CDR1 SGHVS, CDR2 FNYEAQ. CDR3 length: 15 amino acids. Trimming removed 5 bases from V and 6 bases from J; junction bases left unmatched: 7. In nucleotides, the CDR3 is TGTGCCAGCAGCCCGCCGGGACAGGGGGGGGATACGCAGTATTTT. The encoded protein is CASSPPGQGGDTQYF.

This clone was detected only once. The genes are TRBV11-3 and TRBJ2-2, with 7 bases that match TRBD1. Germline V gene lookup returns CDR1 SGHNT and CDR2 YENEEA. The CDR3 runs 17 residues. The V gene end was trimmed by 5 bases and the J gene end by 3 bases; junction bases not matched to a gene: 12. The chain's CDR3 is CASSTHRGPRYTGELFF. CDR3 sequence (DNA): TGTGCCAGCAGCACTCACAGGGGTCCCCGCTACACCGGGGAGCTGTTTTTT. The full variable domain, completed using reference TRBV11-3 and TRBJ2-2, is EAGVVQSPRYKIIEKKQPVAFWCNPISGHNTLYWYLQNLGQGPELLIRYENEEAVDDSQLPKDRFSAERLKGVDSTLKIQPAELGDSAVYLCASSTHRGPRYTGELFFGEGSRLTVL.

The rearrangement uses TRBV27 and TRBJ1-1; D ambiguous. Trimming left V 2 bases short and J 1 base short, with 8 bases between. CDR3 length: 14 amino acids. The germline CDR1 and CDR2 sequences are MNHEY and SMNVEV (reference sequence). The CDR3 DNA is TGTGCCAGCAGTTTAAGGCCAGCGAACACTGAAGCTTTCTTT. Protein sequence: CASSLRPANTEAFF.

V is TRBV7-3 and J is TRBJ1-1, with 8 nucleotides matching TRBD1. The germline V gene encodes CDR1 SGHTA and CDR2 FQGTGA. The CDR3 loop spans 17 amino acids. V dropped 5 bases and J dropped 4; count of bases not matched to a gene: 15. The CDR3 here is CASSPRAGGAWGTEAFF. As DNA, the CDR3 is TGTGCCAGCAGCCCACGGGCAGGGGGCGCGTGGGGCACTGAAGCTTTCTTT.

The V gene is TRBV6-5, the J gene TRBJ2-7; TRBD2 aligns across 7 bases. V lost 5 bases to trimming and J lost 3 bases; unmatched junction nucleotides: 7. CDR1 and CDR2 (germline): MNHEY, SVGAGI. This CDR3 has 14 residues. CDR3 sequence (DNA): TGTGCCAGCAGTACGGGGGGTATTCTCTACGAGCAGTACTTC. Its translation is CASSTGGILYEQYF.

For this clone: This sample also contains other DNA sequences that code for the same CDR3. This rearrangement joins TRBV6-5 to TRBJ1-2; 8 positions match TRBD1. The V gene's germline CDR1 is MNHEY and CDR2 SVGAGI. The CDR3 is 13 amino acids. V shed 2 bases, J shed 8 bases, and the junction held 4 bases outside the gene matches. CDR3 bases: TGTGCCAGCAGTTACCAGGGGGCAGGCGGCTACACCTTC. This codes for CASSYQGAGGYTF.